This TCR beta chain appears in the sequencing data of a study of T cell responses to AZD1222 COVID-19 vaccine. The protocol was immunoSEQ multiplex PCR, while the TCRdb copy is restricted to in-frame clones and leaves out a portion. The data contain around 140,000 clones, around 90% of them singletons. Of note for this clone: Its antigen is still unknown.

This CDR3 has 13 amino acids. Germline CDR1 is MNHEY and CDR2 is SVGAGI. Trimming left V 6 bases short and J 2 bases short, with 10 bases between. Study-level points and caveats: Compared with day 0, the breadth and depth of the Spike-specific TCR repertoire rose significantly after two doses of AZD1222. There were repertoire samples only from the period after the peak T cell response. Among those given AZD1222, only five or six were seropositive at baseline.

The sequence was obtained from an adult in good health. J is TRBJ1-1 and V is TRBV6-5; D is possibly TRBD1 (6 bases). The source material was peripheral blood, sampled on day 0 of AZD1222 vaccination. CDR3 DNA sequence: TGTGCCAGCAGAAGGACAGCCAACACTGAAGCTTTCTTT. Its translation is CASRRTANTEAFF.